The clone carrying this T cell receptor beta chain turned up a few times. Its antigen is currently unknown. The sample originates from a study of beta chain features in type 1 diabetes. Regarding the study as a whole: Type 1 diabetes patients showed a moderate but significant shortening of TCRB CDR3s in all four CD4+ subsets.

Every isolated RNA sample was fully reverse transcribed, so sequencing captured expressed TCRB transcripts. TCRdb keeps only in-frame clones here, not all; method: immunoSEQ multiplex PCR. Of more than 300,000 clones in the sample, around 9.7% were seen once. Trimming cost V 1 base and J 7 bases, with 10 bases left between them. Germline-derived CDR1 and CDR2 are KGHSH and LQKENI. CDR3 length: 13 residues. This sequence originates from a man aged 30 to 45 with type 1 diabetes. Sequenced: central memory CD4+ T cells from blood. J is TRBJ1-1 and V is TRBV18; D not resolved. The CDR3 region is CASSPRQTGEAFF. CDR3 DNA: TGTGCCAGCTCACCACGCCAGACTGGTGAAGCTTTCTTT.